The source of this T cell receptor (beta chain) is a study of OX40 agonist ivuxolimab in advanced cancers. Blood specimens came from baseline, cycle 4 day 1, and cycle 7 day 1. The data were produced by immunoSEQ multiplex PCR, yet TCRdb's version contains in-frame clones alone and is incomplete. Of under 40,000 clones detected, over 60% appear once; the ten largest clones hold about 19%. Study findings and constraints: Near-lowest levels of clonal expansion characterized partial responders at 0.1-3.0 mg/kg.

Trimming took off 2 bases at V and 10 bases at J, with 6 bases between the two ends. The germline CDR1 and CDR2 sequences are MNHNS and SASEGT. There are 12 residues in the CDR3. As to this clone: Its specificity is not known.

This TCR came from an adult with an advanced solid tumor such as melanoma, head and neck, liver or kidney cancer. This chain connects TRBV6-1 to TRBJ1-6; D uncertain. Sequenced material: CD4+ or CD8+ T cells sorted from blood, taken in a trial of the OX40 agonist ivuxolimab. The chain's CDR3 is CASSERESPLHF. The CDR3 bases are TGTGCCAGCAGTGAAAGAGAATCACCCCTCCACTTT.